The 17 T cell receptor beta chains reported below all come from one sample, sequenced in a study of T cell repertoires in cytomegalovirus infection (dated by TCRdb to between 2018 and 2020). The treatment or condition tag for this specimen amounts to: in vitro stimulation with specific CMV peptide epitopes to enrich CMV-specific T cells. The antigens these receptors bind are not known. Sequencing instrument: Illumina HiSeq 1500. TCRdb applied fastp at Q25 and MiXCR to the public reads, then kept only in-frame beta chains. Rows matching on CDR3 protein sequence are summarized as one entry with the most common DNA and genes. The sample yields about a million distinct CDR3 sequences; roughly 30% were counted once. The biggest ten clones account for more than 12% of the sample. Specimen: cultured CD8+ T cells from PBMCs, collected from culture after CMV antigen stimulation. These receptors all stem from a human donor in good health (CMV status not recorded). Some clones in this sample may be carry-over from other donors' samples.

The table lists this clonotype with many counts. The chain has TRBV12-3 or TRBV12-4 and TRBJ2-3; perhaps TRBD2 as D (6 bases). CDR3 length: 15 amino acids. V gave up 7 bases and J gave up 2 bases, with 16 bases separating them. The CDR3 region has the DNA TGTGCCAGCACCCCCTTCGCGGGGTACACAGATACGCAGTATTTT. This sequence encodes CASTPFAGYTDTQYF.

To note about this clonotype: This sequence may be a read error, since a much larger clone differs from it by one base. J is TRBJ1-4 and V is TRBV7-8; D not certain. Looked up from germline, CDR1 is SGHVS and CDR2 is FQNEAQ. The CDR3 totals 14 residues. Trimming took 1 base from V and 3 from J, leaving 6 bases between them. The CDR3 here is CASSLVLSNEKLFF. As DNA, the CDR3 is TGTGCCAGCAGCTTAGTACTGTCTAATGAAAAACTGTTTTTT.

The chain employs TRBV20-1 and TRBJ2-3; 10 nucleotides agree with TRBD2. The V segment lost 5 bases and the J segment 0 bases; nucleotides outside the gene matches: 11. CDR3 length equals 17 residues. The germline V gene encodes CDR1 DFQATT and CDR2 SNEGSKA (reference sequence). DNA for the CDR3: TGCAGTGCTGACGTAGCGGGGGGCCTGTCTAGCACAGATACGCAGTATTTT. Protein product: CSADVAGGLSSTDTQYF.

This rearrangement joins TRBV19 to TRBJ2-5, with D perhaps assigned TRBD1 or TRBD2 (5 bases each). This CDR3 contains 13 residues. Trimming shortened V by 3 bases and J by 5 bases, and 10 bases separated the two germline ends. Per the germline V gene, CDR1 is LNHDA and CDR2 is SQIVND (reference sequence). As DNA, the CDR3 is TGTGCCAGTAGTATCGGACGGGGCGAGACCCAGTACTTC. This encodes CASSIGRGETQYF. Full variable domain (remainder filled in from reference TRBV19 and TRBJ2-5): DGGITQSPKYLFRKEGQNVTLSCEQNLNHDAMYWYRQDPGQGLRLIYYSQIVNDFQKGDIAEGYSVSREKKESFPLTVTSAQKNPTAFYLCASSIGRGETQYFGPGTRLLVL.

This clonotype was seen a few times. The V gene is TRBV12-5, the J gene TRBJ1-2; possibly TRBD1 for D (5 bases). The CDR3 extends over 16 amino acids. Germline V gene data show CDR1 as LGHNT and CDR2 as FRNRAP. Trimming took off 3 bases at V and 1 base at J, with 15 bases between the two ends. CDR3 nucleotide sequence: TGTGCTAGTGGTTTACATCAGGGAGCACTTAACTATGGCTACACCTTC. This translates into CASGLHQGALNYGYTF.

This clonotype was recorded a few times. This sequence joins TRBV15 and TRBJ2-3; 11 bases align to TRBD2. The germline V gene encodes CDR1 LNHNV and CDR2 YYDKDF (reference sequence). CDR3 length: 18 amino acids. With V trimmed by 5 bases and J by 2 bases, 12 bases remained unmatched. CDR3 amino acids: CATSSLSGTSGPTDTQYF. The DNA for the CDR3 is TGTGCCACCAGCTCTCTGAGCGGGACTAGCGGTCCCACAGATACGCAGTATTTT. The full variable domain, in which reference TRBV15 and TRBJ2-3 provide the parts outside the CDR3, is DAMVIQNPRYQVTQFGKPVTLSCSQTLNHNVMYWYQQKSSQAPKLLFHYYDKDFNNEADTPDNFQSRRPNTSFCFLDIRSPGLGDTAMYLCATSSLSGTSGPTDTQYFGPGTRLTVL.

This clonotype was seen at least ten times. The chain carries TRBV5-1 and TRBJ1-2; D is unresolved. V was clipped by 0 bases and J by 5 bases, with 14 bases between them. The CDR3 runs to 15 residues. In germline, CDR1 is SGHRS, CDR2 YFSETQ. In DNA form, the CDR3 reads TGCGCCAGCAGCTTGGACCGGACGGCGAGTTATGGCTACACCTTC. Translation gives CASSLDRTASYGYTF.

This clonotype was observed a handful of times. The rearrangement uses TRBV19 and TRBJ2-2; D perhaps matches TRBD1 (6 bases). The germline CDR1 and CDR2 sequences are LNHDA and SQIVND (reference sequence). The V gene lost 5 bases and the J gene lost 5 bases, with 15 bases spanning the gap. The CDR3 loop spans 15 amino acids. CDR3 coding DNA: TGTGCCAGTAGTCCCCACAGGGAAATAACCGGGGAGCTGTTTTTT. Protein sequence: CASSPHREITGELFF.

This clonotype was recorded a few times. CDR3 coding DNA: TGTGCCAGCAGTGAGCCCCTAGATCAGCCCCAGCATTTT. Translating gives CASSEPLDQPQHF. The chain is built from TRBV6-1 and TRBJ1-5; D remains ambiguous. This CDR3 has 13 amino acids. Trimming cost V 3 bases and J 5 bases, with 8 bases left between them. Germline V lookup: CDR1 MNHNS, CDR2 SASEGT.

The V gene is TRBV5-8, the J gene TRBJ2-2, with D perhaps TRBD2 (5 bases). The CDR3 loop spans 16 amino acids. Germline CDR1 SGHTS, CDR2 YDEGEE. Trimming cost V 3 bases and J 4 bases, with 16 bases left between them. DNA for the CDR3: TGTGCCAGCAGCTCGTTATCCGGTGGAGGCACCGGGGAGCTGTTTTTT. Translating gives CASSSLSGGGTGELFF. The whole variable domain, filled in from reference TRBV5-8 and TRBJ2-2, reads EAGVTQSPTHLIKTRGQQATLRCSPISGHTSVYWYQQALGLGLQFLLWYDEGEERNRGNFPPRFSGRQFPNYSSELNVNALELEDSALYLCASSSLSGGGTGELFFGEGSRLTVL.

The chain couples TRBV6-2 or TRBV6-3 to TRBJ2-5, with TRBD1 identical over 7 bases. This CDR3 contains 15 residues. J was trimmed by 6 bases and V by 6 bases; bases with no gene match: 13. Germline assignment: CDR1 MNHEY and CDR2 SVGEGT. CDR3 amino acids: CASSRRILTGKTQYF. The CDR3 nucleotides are TGTGCCAGCAGCCGTCGGATTCTGACAGGGAAGACCCAGTACTTC.

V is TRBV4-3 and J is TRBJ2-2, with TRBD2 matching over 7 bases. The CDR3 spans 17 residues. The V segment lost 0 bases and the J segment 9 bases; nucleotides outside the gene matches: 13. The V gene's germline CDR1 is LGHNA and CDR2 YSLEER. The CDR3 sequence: CASSQEPGGVGARELFF. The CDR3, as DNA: TGCGCCAGCAGCCAAGAACCGGGGGGAGTCGGAGCCCGGGAGCTGTTTTTT.

The CDR3 DNA is TGTGCCAGCCGGGACCTAAATTTTAACTATGGCTACACCTTC. Its protein is CASRDLNFNYGYTF. V and J are TRBV27 and TRBJ1-2; the D gene is possibly TRBD1 (5 bases). Between the trimmed V and J ends, which lost 8 bases and 1 base, there was a span of 14 bases. This CDR3 is built from 14 residues. Germline-derived CDR1 and CDR2 are MNHEY and SMNVEV (reference sequence).

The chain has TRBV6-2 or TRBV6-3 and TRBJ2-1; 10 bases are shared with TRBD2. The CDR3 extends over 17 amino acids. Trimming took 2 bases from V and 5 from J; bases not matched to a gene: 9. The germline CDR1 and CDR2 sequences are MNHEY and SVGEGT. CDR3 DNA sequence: TGTGCCAGCAGTTACGTTCAGCGGGGGGGCTTTGACAATGAGCAGTTCTTC. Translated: CASSYVQRGGFDNEQFF.

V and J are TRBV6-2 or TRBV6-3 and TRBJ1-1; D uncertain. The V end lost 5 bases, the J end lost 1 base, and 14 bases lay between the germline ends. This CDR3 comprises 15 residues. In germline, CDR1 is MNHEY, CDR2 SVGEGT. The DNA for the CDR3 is TGTGCCAGCAGTATAAGTACGCTTACGAACACTGAAGCTTTCTTT. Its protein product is CASSISTLTNTEAFF.

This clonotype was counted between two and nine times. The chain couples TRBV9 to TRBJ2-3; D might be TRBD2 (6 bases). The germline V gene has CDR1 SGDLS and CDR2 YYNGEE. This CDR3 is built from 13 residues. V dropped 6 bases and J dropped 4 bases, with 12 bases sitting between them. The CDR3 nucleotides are TGTGCCAGCACGGAGGAGGGCGCAGATACGCAGTATTTT. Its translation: CASTEEGADTQYF.

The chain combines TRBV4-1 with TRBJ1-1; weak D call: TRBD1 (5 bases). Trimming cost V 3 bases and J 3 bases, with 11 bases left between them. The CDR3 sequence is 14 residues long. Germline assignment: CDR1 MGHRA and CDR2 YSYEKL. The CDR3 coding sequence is TGCGCCAGCAGCCACCAGGGTCGGGACACTGAAGCTTTCTTT. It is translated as CASSHQGRDTEAFF.